The present TCR beta chain was sequenced within a study of T cell changes during pregnancy in multiple sclerosis. The data were produced by immunoSEQ multiplex PCR, yet TCRdb's version contains in-frame clones alone and is incomplete. The table has tens of thousands of clones, 94% seen once; the top ten hold around 0.91%. This clone is a singleton in its sample. Compared with germline, one end of the junction differs, possibly owing to a read error. CDR1 and CDR2 (germline): WNHNN, SYGVQD (reference sequence). This CDR3 region has 17 residues. V and J are TRBV10-1 and TRBJ2-1; the match to TRBD2 covers 9 bases. This clonotype was obtained from a female donor in good health, enrolled as a control in a pregnancy study. This specimen was peripheral blood, taken in the second trimester of pregnancy. The CDR3 bases are TGCGCCAGCATTGAGGGCCCTAGGGCGGGAGGGAACAATGAGCAGTTCTTC. It specifies CASIEGPRAGGNNEQFF.